A single sample is the source of the 18 T cell receptor beta chains below, sequenced in a study of breast tumors, draining lymph nodes, adjacent tissues. Axillary draining lymph nodes of breast cancer patients supplied the node samples. MiXCR, run by TCRdb on the multiplex PCR reads, gives a single entry per CDR3 protein. The sample includes some 97,000 distinct CDR3 sequences, less than 25% seen only once; the top ten take 1% to 1.5%. Sequencing was performed on axillary lymph node tissue. The receptors were gathered from a female donor with breast cancer. Some clones in this sample may be carry-over from other donors' samples.

The sample holds many counts of this clonotype. The chain joins TRBV28 to TRBJ2-3; D is ambiguous. Germline V gene sequence: CDR1 MDHEN, CDR2 SYDVKM. There are 15 residues in the CDR3. Trimming took 2 bases from V and 5 from J, leaving 14 bases between them. CDR3 residues: CASSLIRMAVDTQYF. In DNA, the CDR3 is TGTGCCAGCAGTTTAATTAGGATGGCGGTAGATACGCAGTATTTT.

This clonotype came up many times. The chain links TRBV20-1 to TRBJ2-1; D is possibly TRBD2 (5 bases). This CDR3 is built from 13 residues. CDR1 and CDR2 from the germline V gene are DFQATT and SNEGSKA (reference sequence). V lost 7 bases and J lost 0, with 10 bases in between. This chain's CDR3 is CSERGSSYNEQFF. The CDR3 nucleotides read TGCAGTGAGCGTGGGAGCTCCTACAATGAGCAGTTCTTC.

Ten or more counts support this clonotype. The chain carries TRBV6-6 and TRBJ2-7; 8 positions agree with TRBD2. Germline-derived CDR1 and CDR2 are MNHNY and SVGAGI (reference sequence). This CDR3 region has 15 residues. Trimming at V came to 4 bases and at J to 7 bases, leaving 12 bases not matched to a gene. CDR3 loop: CASSSPKAGVEEQYF. DNA for the CDR3: TGTGCCAGCAGTTCCCCCAAAGCGGGAGTGGAAGAGCAGTACTTC.

Points on this clonotype: It may be a read error: a sequence one base away is much more abundant. The rearrangement links TRBV4-1 to TRBJ1-4; TRBD1 might be the D (5 bases). Per the germline V gene, CDR1 is MGHRA and CDR2 is YSYEKL. The CDR3 runs 16 residues. The DNA of the CDR3 is TGCGCCAGCAGCCAAGGGGCCGGGGCTGTAGGTGAAAGACTGTTTTTT. This codes for CASSQGAGAVGERLFF.

With respect to this clonotype: A much larger clone sits a single nucleotide away, making a read error possible. The CDR3 region is CASSRPLQGIADTQYF. The CDR3 coding sequence is TGCGCCAGCAGCCGACCATTACAGGGGATCGCAGATACGCAGTATTTT. The genes are TRBV4-1 and TRBJ2-3, with TRBD1 matching over 7 bases. The V gene's germline CDR1 is MGHRA and CDR2 YSYEKL. This CDR3 region has 16 residues. V shed 4 bases, J shed 4 bases, and the junction held 11 bases outside the gene matches.

The CDR3 loop reads CASSEDPGAASEQYF. CDR3 DNA: TGTGCCAGCAGTGAAGATCCGGGGGCTGCAAGCGAGCAGTACTTC. This rearrangement joins TRBV6-1 to TRBJ2-7; D could derive from TRBD1 or TRBD2 (6 bases each). The CDR3 contains 15 residues. V lost 1 base and J 6 bases, leaving 16 bases between the germline ends. The germline gives CDR1 MNHNS, CDR2 SASEGT.

As regards this clonotype: This sequence may be a read error, since a much larger clone differs from it by one base. This chain uses TRBV19 with TRBJ1-5; D is unclear. CDR3 length: 13 amino acids. The germline V gene has CDR1 LNHDA and CDR2 SQIVND (reference sequence). CDR3 in amino acids: CASRLTRNQHQHF. CDR3 DNA: TGTGCCAGTAGGTTAACAAGGAATCAGCACCAGCATTTT.

As for this clonotype: A single base separates this from a much larger clone, so it may be a read error. The CDR3 nucleotides are TGTACCTGGAGTCTGGGAGGAAACACCATATATTTT. It is translated as CTWSLGGNTIYF. This rearrangement joins TRBV30 to TRBJ1-3; the D is unclear. Germline assignment: CDR1 GTSNPN and CDR2 SVGIG (reference sequence). This CDR3 comprises 12 residues.

The table lists this clonotype with many counts. The chain is built from TRBV29-1 and TRBJ2-7; D might be TRBD2 (6 bases). The length of the CDR3 is 14 residues. In germline, CDR1 is SQVTM, CDR2 ANQGSEA. The germline V and J ends were trimmed by 6 bases and 0 bases, with 15 bases remaining between them. The CDR3 DNA reads TGCAGCGTCGCCGGGACTCAGAGCTCCTACGAGCAGTACTTC. This sequence encodes CSVAGTQSSYEQYF.

With regard to this clonotype: Possible read error: a much larger clone is one base away. The chain recombines TRBV19 with TRBJ1-5; D is undetermined. V shed 5 bases and J shed 5 bases, with 10 bases lying between them. The CDR3 spans 13 residues. Germline loops: CDR1 LNHDA, CDR2 SQIVND (reference sequence). In DNA, the CDR3 is TGTGCCAGTAGTTTAAACGCGCATCAGCCCCAGCATTTT. This translates into CASSLNAHQPQHF.

This clonotype was counted at least ten times. The chain carries TRBV2 and TRBJ2-3, with 9 bases fitting TRBD2. The trim removed 6 bases at V and 0 bases at J, leaving 4 bases unmatched. The CDR3 totals 15 residues. CDR1 is SNHLY, CDR2 FYNNEI, per germline. CDR3 coding DNA: TGTGCCAGCAGATTAGCGGGGGCAAGCACAGATACGCAGTATTTT. Protein: CASRLAGASTDTQYF.

At least ten counts were recorded for this clonotype. The chain recombines TRBV4-2 with TRBJ2-3; 12 nucleotides align to TRBD2. Trimming took 1 base from V and 0 from J; bases not matched to a gene: 2. Germline V gene lookup returns CDR1 LGHNA and CDR2 YNFKEQ. The CDR3 extends over 17 amino acids. For the CDR3, the DNA is TGTGCCAGCAGCCAAGGGACTAGCGGGACTAGCACAGATACGCAGTATTTT. Translated, it gives CASSQGTSGTSTDTQYF.

This clonotype was picked up many times. The junction differs from germline at one of its ends, possibly a read error. This chain connects TRBV5-8 to TRBJ1-2; no clear D. Germline V gene sequence: CDR1 SGHTS, CDR2 YDEGEE. This CDR3 comprises 13 residues. The CDR3 region is CASKPSSEERLKF. The CDR3 coding sequence is TGTGCCAGCAAACCATCCAGCGAAGAAAGACTGAAATTC.

This clonotype was seen ten or more times. The chain employs TRBV27 and TRBJ2-1, with TRBD2 identical over 12 bases. The CDR3 covers 13 residues. The ends lost 6 bases at V and 8 bases at J; junction bases unmatched: 2. CDR1 MNHEY and CDR2 SMNVEV come from the germline V gene (reference sequence). The CDR3 region is CASRGLAGDEQFF. The CDR3, as DNA: TGTGCCAGCAGGGGACTAGCGGGCGATGAGCAGTTCTTC.

V usage is TRBV2 and J usage is TRBJ2-7; unclear D gene. The V gene's germline CDR1 is SNHLY and CDR2 FYNNEI. V lost 8 bases and J 0 bases, leaving 17 bases between the germline ends. CDR3 size: 15 residues. CDR3: CASQNCGRCSYEQYF. As DNA, the CDR3 is TGTGCCAGCCAGAATTGTGGACGGTGCTCCTACGAGCAGTACTTC. The complete variable domain, with remaining parts taken from reference TRBV2 and TRBJ2-7, reads EPEVTQTPSHQVTQMGQEVILRCVPISNHLYFYWYRQILGQKVEFLVSFYNNEISEKSEIFDDQFSVERPDGSNFTLKIRSTKLEDSAMYFCASQNCGRCSYEQYFGPGTRLTVT.

Of note for this clonotype: It may be a read error: a sequence one base away is much more abundant. This chain links TRBV20-1 with TRBJ1-5; perhaps TRBD1 as D (6 bases). Germline CDR1 and CDR2: DFQATT and SNEGSKA (reference sequence). This CDR3 region has 14 residues. CDR3 nucleotides: TGCGGTGCTAGAGGTATGGGGGGGCAGCAGCCCCAGCATTTT. Translation: CGARGMGGQQPQHF.

This clonotype was recorded at least ten times. The chain uses TRBV25-1 and TRBJ1-2; 8 bases match TRBD1. With 3 bases clipped from V and 3 bases from J, the junction kept 6 bases outside the gene matches. The CDR3 totals 15 residues. Germline V gene lookup returns CDR1 MGHDK and CDR2 SYGVNS. CDR3 coding DNA: TGTGCCAGCAGTGACCCGGGACAGGATCACTATGGCTACACCTTC. It specifies CASSDPGQDHYGYTF.

The CDR3 sequence is CASSATVGTDTQYF. DNA of the CDR3: TGTGCCAGCAGTGCTACCGTAGGCACAGATACGCAGTATTTT. The rearrangement links TRBV28 to TRBJ2-3; D unresolved. The CDR3 sequence is 14 residues long. Trimming shortened V by 5 bases and J by 1 base, and 10 bases separated the two germline ends. In germline, CDR1 is MDHEN, CDR2 SYDVKM.